Listed below are T cell receptor beta chains from one sample, sequenced in a study of blood T cell repertoires in COVID-19. Measured with immunoSEQ multiplex PCR; TCRdb has only the in-frame clones, and not every one. The table shows some 420,000 clones, with 80% to 90% occurring only once. Sequenced input: PBMCs or T cells enriched from blood (not recorded which). The origin of the receptors is a man in his thirties or forties who had recovered from COVID-19. CDR3s include the opening cysteine and the closing phenylalanine or tryptophan. The order of the fields is clone size, J gene, V gene, D gene, CDR3 DNA, CDR3 protein. D genes are given only for firm matches. Not every row has a clone size; where given, it reads once, few, many or a size class.

- TRBJ2-7 TRBV5-1 TRBD2 TGCGCCAGCAGCTTTAACGCGGGAGGGTGGTACGAGCAGTACTTC CASSFNAGGWYEQYF
- TRBJ1-5 TRBV30 TRBD1 TGTGCCTGGAGTCGGGACAGCGACCAGCCCCAGCATTTT CAWSRDSDQPQHF
- TRBJ2-2 TRBV4-1 TRBD2 TGCGCCAGCAGCCAATCTCCTAAAACTAGCGGGAGATGGCCCGGGGAGCTGTTTTTT CASSQSPKTSGRWPGELFF
- TRBJ2-7 TRBV3-1/TRBV3-2 - TGTGCCAGCAGCCAAGTAACTAGCCGCGAGCAGTACTTC CASSQVTSREQYF
- TRBJ1-2 TRBV7-3 - TGTGCCAGCAGCTCAGGAATCGATGGCTACACCTTC CASSSGIDGYTF
- TRBJ1-2 TRBV19 - TGTGCCAGTACCTTACCAGGCTATGGCTACACCTTC CASTLPGYGYTF
- TRBJ2-3 TRBV29-1 - TGCAGCGTTCGGTCAGGACTCAGCACAGATACGCAGTATTTT CSVRSGLSTDTQYF
- TRBJ1-6 TRBV10-2 TRBD1 TGCGCCACCAAGACAGGGACGCAATTTTCACCCCTCCACTTT CATKTGTQFSPLHF
- TRBJ1-1 TRBV5-1 - TGCGCCAGCAGCCCCGGGACAACGAACACTGAAGCTTTCTTT CASSPGTTNTEAFF
- TRBJ2-5 TRBV5-8 - TGTGCCAGCAGCTTGGAGGGCCGGGGGTCAGAGACCCAGTACTTC CASSLEGRGSETQYF
- TRBJ1-2 TRBV5-4 - TGTGCCAGCAGCTTTGAGGACAGCATAAGGGGCTACACCTTC CASSFEDSIRGYTF
few TRBJ2-1 TRBV6-6 TRBD2 TGTGCCAGCAGTGCGACTAGCGGCAATGAGCAGTTCTTC CASSATSGNEQFF
- TRBJ1-1 TRBV7-2 TRBD1 TGTGCCAGCAGCTTCACAGGGGGCACTGAAGCTTTCTTT CASSFTGGTEAFF
once TRBJ1-2 TRBV18 TRBD1 TGTGCCAGCTCACGTAATCAACAGGGGGCTGACTATGGCTACACCTTC CASSRNQQGADYGYTF
- TRBJ1-2 TRBV2 - TGTGCCAGCAGTCGGGACACCTCTCATGGCTACACCTTC CASSRDTSHGYTF
- TRBJ2-7 TRBV10-1 TRBD1 TGCGCCAGCAGTGCGATGACAGGGGGCGAGCAGTACTTC CASSAMTGGEQYF
- TRBJ1-1 TRBV10-2 - TGCGCCAGCAGCTTTGACAGTAAAGCTTTCTTT CASSFDSKAFF
- TRBJ2-2 TRBV18 - TGTGCCAGCTCGCTCGAGGCGGGCGGGGAGCTGTTTTTT CASSLEAGGELFF
- TRBJ1-2 TRBV5-5 TRBD1 TGTGCCAGCAGCTCCCCGTTTACAGGGGGGTCCTCTGGCTACACCTTC CASSSPFTGGSSGYTF
- TRBJ1-6 TRBV4-1 TRBD1 TGCGCCAGCAGCCAAGATGGACAGGGGGCGCCGAATTCACCCCTCCACTTT CASSQDGQGAPNSPLHF
few TRBJ1-2 TRBV6-7 - TGTGCCAGCAGTTACGAAGGGGGCTATGGCTACACCTTC CASSYEGGYGYTF
- TRBJ1-6 TRBV6-5 TRBD1 TGTGCCAGCAGTTACTCAATGGGACAGGGCGGTTCACCCCTCCACTTT CASSYSMGQGGSPLHF
- TRBJ2-7 TRBV28 - TGTGCCAGTGGGACAACCTACGAGCAGTACTTC CASGTTYEQYF
- TRBJ2-1 TRBV30 - TGTGCCTGGAGTGTGGACGCTGGGGCGGATGAGCAGTTCTTC CAWSVDAGADEQFF
- TRBJ1-2 TRBV4-1 - TGCGCCAGCAGCCAAGTGGCACAGCCTAACTATGGCTACACCTTC CASSQVAQPNYGYTF
- TRBJ1-2 TRBV9 - TGTGCCAGCAGCCCAGACAACATCTATGGCTACACCTTC CASSPDNIYGYTF
once TRBJ2-2 TRBV18 - TGTGCCAGCTCACCCGGGACCGGGGAGCTGTTTTTT CASSPGTGELFF
- TRBJ1-6 TRBV5-1 - TGCGCCAGCAGCATAGGACAGCAGGGATCACCCCTCCACTTT CASSIGQQGSPLHF
once TRBJ1-2 TRBV18 - TGTGCCAGCTCACCACCCGGGGTTGACAATGGCTACACCTTC CASSPPGVDNGYTF
- TRBJ2-1 TRBV29-1 - TGCAGCGTTCGGACTAACAATGAGCAGTTCTTC CSVRTNNEQFF
- TRBJ1-2 TRBV3-1/TRBV3-2 - TGTGCCAGCAGCCAAGATAAGGGGGACGGGAAAGTTGATGGCTACACCTTC CASSQDKGDGKVDGYTF
- TRBJ2-7 TRBV18 - TGTGCCAGCTCCCTTCCGGGGAGGAAGTACGAGCAGTACTTC CASSLPGRKYEQYF
- TRBJ2-7 TRBV28 TRBD2 TGTGCCAGCAGAAGTTTCTCGGCTAGCGGGACTAGAGACGAGCAGTACTTC CASRSFSASGTRDEQYF
few TRBJ2-7 TRBV28 - TGTGCCAGCAGACCGGGACAAACCTACGAGCAGTACTTC CASRPGQTYEQYF
- TRBJ2-3 TRBV14 TRBD1 TGTGCCAGCAGCCAGACAGGGAATACGCAGTATTTT CASSQTGNTQYF
- TRBJ1-5 TRBV7-2 TRBD1 TGTGCCAGCAGCTCGGGACAGGGGACTCAGCCCCAGCATTTT CASSSGQGTQPQHF
- TRBJ2-1 TRBV19 TRBD2 TGTGCCAGTTCTCGAGCGGGAGACATATACAATGAGCAGTTCTTC CASSRAGDIYNEQFF
- TRBJ1-2 TRBV6-1 TRBD1 TGTGCCAGCAGTGACCCAGGGGACAGGGGTTACGAGAATGGCTACACCTTC CASSDPGDRGYENGYTF
- TRBJ2-1 TRBV3-1/TRBV3-2 - TGTGCCAGCAGCCAAGACGCTAGCGAGATCAATGAGCAGTTCTTC CASSQDASEINEQFF
- TRBJ2-1 TRBV6-4 TRBD2 TGTGCCAGCAGTGACTGGGCGGGAGGCCTCTACAATGAGCAGTTCTTC CASSDWAGGLYNEQFF
- TRBJ2-5 TRBV5-1 TRBD1 TGCGCCAGCAGCTTGTTTTCAGGGGGCGGAGAGACCCAGTACTTC CASSLFSGGGETQYF